The rows below give T cell receptor beta chains drawn from one sample of a study of blood T cell repertoires in COVID-19. Measured with immunoSEQ multiplex PCR; TCRdb has only the in-frame clones, and not every one. The sample has about 530,000 clones; about 88% are singletons. Source material: peripheral blood. The receptors derive from a woman aged 50 to 65 with COVID-19, enrolled during active disease. Both conserved end residues are part of each CDR3. D genes are given only for firm matches. Clone size is given for some rows only: seen once, a few or many times, or a class if the clone is expanded.

>TRBD2|TRBJ2-1|TRBV9|.
TGTGCCAGCAGCGTAGTTTCAAGCGGGGGGGCCGTAGTGAATGAGCAGTTCTTC
CASSVVSSGGAVVNEQFF
>.|TRBJ2-7|TRBV4-1|.
TGCGCCAGCAGCCAAGGAGCGGAGCAGTACTTC
CASSQGAEQYF
>.|TRBJ2-6|TRBV15|.
TGTGCCACCAGTCTTTACTCTGGGGCCAACGTCCTGACTTTC
CATSLYSGANVLTF
>.|TRBJ2-7|TRBV6-5|.
TGTGCCAGCAGTTACAGGCGGGGCGGCGAGCAGTACTTC
CASSYRRGGEQYF
>.|TRBJ1-3|TRBV30|.
TGTGCCTGGAGTCCAGGGGCTGGAAACACCATATATTTT
CAWSPGAGNTIYF
>.|TRBJ1-2|TRBV30|.
TGTGCCTGGAGTCCGGGGGACTATGGCTACACCTTC
CAWSPGDYGYTF
>.|TRBJ2-5|TRBV28|.
TGTGCCAGCAGTTTGTTTAGAGAGACCCAGTACTTC
CASSLFRETQYF
>.|TRBJ1-1|TRBV19|.
TGTGCCAGTATGACGGGTCTGAACACTGAAGCTTTCTTT
CASMTGLNTEAFF
>TRBD1|TRBJ2-1|TRBV4-2|.
TGTGCCAGCAGCCGAGGACAGGAGGTCAATGAGCAGTTCTTC
CASSRGQEVNEQFF
>TRBD1|TRBJ2-7|TRBV28|.
TGTGCCAGCACCACCCCGGGACAGGGCTACGAGCAGTACTTC
CASTTPGQGYEQYF
>.|TRBJ2-3|TRBV5-4|.
TGTGCCAGCAGCTTGGGGCAAGATACGCAGTATTTT
CASSLGQDTQYF
>.|TRBJ2-3|TRBV13|.
TGTGCCAGCAGCTCTGTGGGGCTGTACACAGATACGCAGTATTTT
CASSSVGLYTDTQYF
>.|TRBJ1-1|TRBV4-1|.
TGCGCCAGCAGCCCACGGGGCACTGAAGCTTTCTTT
CASSPRGTEAFF
>.|TRBJ1-2|TRBV5-4|.
TGTGCCAGCAGCTTTGGACAGAAACCCTATGGCTACACCTTC
CASSFGQKPYGYTF
>.|TRBJ1-5|TRBV19|.
TGTGCCAGTAGTATAGCGTCGTGGGGGCCCGGCCAGCCCCAGCATTTT
CASSIASWGPGQPQHF
>.|TRBJ2-3|TRBV27|.
TGTGCCAGCAGTTTATCGAACACCCAACATACGCAGTATTTT
CASSLSNTQHTQYF
>.|TRBJ1-4|TRBV11-2|.
TGTGCCAGCAGCTTAGAGCGTTCGGGTGAAAAACTGTTTTTT
CASSLERSGEKLFF
>TRBD1|TRBJ2-7|TRBV2|.
TGTGCCAGCAGCTCCCGTGGGACAGTCAGTACCTACGAGCAGTACTTC
CASSSRGTVSTYEQYF
>TRBD2|TRBJ2-3|TRBV5-5|.
TGTGCCAGCAGCTTGCCCCTCGGGGCTCGCGGGGGGAATTCAGATACGCAGTATTTT
CASSLPLGARGGNSDTQYF
>TRBD1|TRBJ1-1|TRBV5-1|.
TGCGCCAGCAGCCCGGCGGACCGCAGGGGGGACACTGAAGCTTTCTTT
CASSPADRRGDTEAFF
>.|TRBJ1-2|TRBV6-4|once
TGTGCCAGACCCTCCCGGGGAAACTATGGCTACACCTTC
CARPSRGNYGYTF
>.|TRBJ2-3|TRBV14|.
TGTGCCAGCAGCCTCGTCAGAGATACGCAGTATTTT
CASSLVRDTQYF
>.|TRBJ1-2|TRBV30|.
TGTGTAGGGACACCCACTAACTATGGCTACACCTTC
CVGTPTNYGYTF
>.|TRBJ2-1|TRBV6-5|once
TGTGCCAGCAGTCCGGCAGGGTGGTATAATGAGCAGTTCTTC
CASSPAGWYNEQFF
>TRBD1|TRBJ1-5|TRBV6-6|.
TGTGCCAGCTTAACACGGGCAGGGGGCAGTGATCAGCCCCAGCATTTT
CASLTRAGGSDQPQHF
>.|TRBJ1-6|TRBV7-9|.
TGTGCCAGCAGCTTAGGGGGGGCCCTCCACTTT
CASSLGGALHF
>.|TRBJ2-5|TRBV28|.
TGTGCCAGCAGTTTAGCAGGCCAGCAAGAGACCCAGTACTTC
CASSLAGQQETQYF
>.|TRBJ1-1|TRBV6-1|.
TGTGCCAGCAGTGTTTGGGTCCGAGGGATGAACACTGAAGCTTTCTTT
CASSVWVRGMNTEAFF
>TRBD1|TRBJ2-2|TRBV2|once
TGTGCCAGCAACCCGACAGGGGTCACCGGGGAGCTGTTTTTT
CASNPTGVTGELFF
>.|TRBJ1-5|TRBV12-3/TRBV12-4|.
TGTGCCAGCAGTCGGGGCAGGGGACAGCCCCAGCATTTT
CASSRGRGQPQHF
>TRBD1|TRBJ1-4|TRBV19|.
TGTGCCAGCTCGGACAGGGTTGAAAAACTGTTTTTT
CASSDRVEKLFF
>TRBD2|TRBJ2-3|TRBV5-1|.
TGCGCCAGCAGCTTGGGGCTAGCGGAAAGCACAGATACGCAGTATTTT
CASSLGLAESTDTQYF
>TRBD1|TRBJ1-2|TRBV9|.
TGTGCCAGCAGCGTAGGTCAGGGGGACGGCGGCGATGGCTACACCTTC
CASSVGQGDGGDGYTF
>TRBD1|TRBJ2-2|TRBV25-1|.
TGTGCCAGCAGTGAATACGGCAGGGGGAGCACCGGGGAGCTGTTTTTT
CASSEYGRGSTGELFF